This section outlines one T cell receptor beta chain sequence together with its context. Antigen: not known. The CDR3 sequence is 16 residues long. Germline-derived CDR1 and CDR2 are GTSNPN and SVGIG (reference sequence). The ends were cut back, 0 bases at V and 0 bases at J, with 14 bases in the middle. PCR was performed using 60 Vbeta and 13 Jbeta primers. Sequencing used immunoSEQ multiplex PCR; TCRdb keeps in-frame clones, though not all of them. Here the sample spans roughly 110,000 clones, over 65% being singletons. This entry is derived from a study of cytomegalovirus exposure and HLA in healthy donors. General study points: An Asian-associated ancestry cluster reportedly showed fewer N-insertions than the approximately 670-donor mean in a later analysis. A later analysis reported that several of the most significant clusters appeared to be linked to common viral pathogens, among them Epstein-Barr virus. The study designated 164 TCR beta chains cytomegalovirus-associated.

The source material was PBMCs. This chain joins TRBV30 and TRBJ1-1; D not resolved. This clonotype originated in a female donor in good health and CMV-seronegative. CDR3: CAWSVPWGGLNTEAFF. For the CDR3, the DNA is TGTGCCTGGAGTGTACCCTGGGGAGGCTTGAACACTGAAGCTTTCTTT.